This paragraph covers one T cell receptor beta chain sequence. This CDR3 contains 14 residues. Germline V lookup: CDR1 WNHNN, CDR2 SYGVQD (reference sequence). V dropped 2 bases and J dropped 3 bases, with 10 bases sitting between them. The data are from a study of shared clonotypes between healthy human individuals. Donors were healthy HIV-negative adults without recent acute infections or vaccinations. At deep level, the assay was performed. Assay used: immunoSEQ multiplex PCR; TCRdb lists only in-frame clones, some missing. In the table there are about 680,000 clones, less than 80% of which are singletons.

The chain has TRBV10-1 and TRBJ1-1; the D is unclear. This clonotype originated in a woman aged 25 to 39 in good health. Sequenced: memory CD4+ T cells sorted from blood. Subset described: CD45RA-negative fraction. CDR3 DNA sequence: TGCGCCAGCAGTGAGCCAGACCGGGACACTGAAGCTTTCTTT. It translates to CASSEPDRDTEAFF.